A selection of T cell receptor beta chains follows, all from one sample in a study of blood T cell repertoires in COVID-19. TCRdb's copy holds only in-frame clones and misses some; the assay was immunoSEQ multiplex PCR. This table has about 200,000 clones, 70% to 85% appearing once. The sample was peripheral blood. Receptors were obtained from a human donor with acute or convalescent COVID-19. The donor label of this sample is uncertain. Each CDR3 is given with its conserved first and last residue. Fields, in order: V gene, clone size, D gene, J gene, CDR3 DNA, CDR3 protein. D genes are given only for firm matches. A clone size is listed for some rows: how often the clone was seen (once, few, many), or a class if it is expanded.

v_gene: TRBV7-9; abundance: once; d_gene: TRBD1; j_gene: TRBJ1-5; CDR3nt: TGTGCCAGCAGCGCAGACAGGGACGCCAATCAGCCCCAGCATTTT; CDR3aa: CASSADRDANQPQHF
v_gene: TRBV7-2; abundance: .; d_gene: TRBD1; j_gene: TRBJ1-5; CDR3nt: TGTGCCAGCAGCTTAGACAGGGGCAGCAATCAGCCCCAGCATTTT; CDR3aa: CASSLDRGSNQPQHF
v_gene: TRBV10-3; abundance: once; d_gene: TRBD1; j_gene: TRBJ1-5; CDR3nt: TGTGCCATCAGTGAGTCCGCAGGGGGTCAGCCCCAGCATTTT; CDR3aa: CAISESAGGQPQHF
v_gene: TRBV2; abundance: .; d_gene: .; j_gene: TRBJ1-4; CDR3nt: TGTGCCAGCAGCGCGAGGAGCTCTGCAACTAATGAAAAACTGTTTTTT; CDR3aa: CASSARSSATNEKLFF
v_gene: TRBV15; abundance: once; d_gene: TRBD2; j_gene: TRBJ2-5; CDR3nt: TGTGCCACCAGCAGAGAAACTAGCGGACAAGAGACCCAGTACTTC; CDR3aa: CATSRETSGQETQYF
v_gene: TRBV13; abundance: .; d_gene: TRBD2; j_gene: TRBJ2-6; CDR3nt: TGTGCCAGCAGCTTAGAAGCGGGAGGCCCTGGGGCCAACGTCCTGACTTTC; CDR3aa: CASSLEAGGPGANVLTF
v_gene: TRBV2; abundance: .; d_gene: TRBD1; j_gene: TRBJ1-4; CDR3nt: TGTGCCAGCAGTAGGACCCAGGGGGCGACTAATGAAAAACTGTTTTTT; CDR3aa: CASSRTQGATNEKLFF
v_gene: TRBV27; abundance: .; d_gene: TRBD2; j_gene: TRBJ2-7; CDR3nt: TGTGCCAGCAGGCCTAGCGGGTACCCTTCCTACGAGCAGTACTTC; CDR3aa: CASRPSGYPSYEQYF
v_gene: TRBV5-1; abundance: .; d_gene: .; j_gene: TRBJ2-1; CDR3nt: TGCGCCAGCAGCTCGGGGGACCGGCCCCAGTTCTTC; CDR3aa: CASSSGDRPQFF
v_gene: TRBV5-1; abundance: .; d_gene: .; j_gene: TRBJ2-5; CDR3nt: TGCGCCAGCAGCTTGGGCAGGAGGGGTAGTCAAGAGACCCAGTACTTC; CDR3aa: CASSLGRRGSQETQYF
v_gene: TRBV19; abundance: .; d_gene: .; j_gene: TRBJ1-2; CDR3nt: TGTGCCAGTAGTATATTGGAGGGTGCCCCTTGGGGCTATGGCTACACCTTC; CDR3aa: CASSILEGAPWGYGYTF
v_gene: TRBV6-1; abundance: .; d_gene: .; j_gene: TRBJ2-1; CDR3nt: TGTGCCAGCAGTGATAGGGGGGAGCAGTTCTTC; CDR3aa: CASSDRGEQFF
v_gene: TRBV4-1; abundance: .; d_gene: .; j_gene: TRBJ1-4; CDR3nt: TGCGCCAGCAGCCAAGATGGTCTAAGGCAGGGAAAACTGTTTTTT; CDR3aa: CASSQDGLRQGKLFF
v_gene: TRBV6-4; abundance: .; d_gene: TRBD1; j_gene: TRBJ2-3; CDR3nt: TGTGCCAGCAGTCCGGGACAGGGGGCCACAGATACGCAGTATTTT; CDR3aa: CASSPGQGATDTQYF
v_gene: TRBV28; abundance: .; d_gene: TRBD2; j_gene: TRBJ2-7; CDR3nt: TGTGCCAGCAGTAAAAGACTAGCGGGACAAACCGAGCAGTACTTC; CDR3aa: CASSKRLAGQTEQYF
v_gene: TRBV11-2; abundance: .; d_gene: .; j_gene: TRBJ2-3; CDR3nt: TGTGCCAGCAGCCCCCCCGGGCGAGATAGCGGAGATACGCAGTATTTT; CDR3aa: CASSPPGRDSGDTQYF
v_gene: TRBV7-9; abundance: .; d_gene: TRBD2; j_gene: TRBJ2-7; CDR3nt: TGTGCCAGCAGCTTGGGCTCTAGCGGGACAAGGTACGAGCAGTACTTC; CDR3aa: CASSLGSSGTRYEQYF
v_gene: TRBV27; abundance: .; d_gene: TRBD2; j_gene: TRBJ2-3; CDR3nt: TGTGCCAGCAGTTTATCCACACCCCGACTAGCGGGGTCCTCAGATACGCAGTATTTT; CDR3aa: CASSLSTPRLAGSSDTQYF
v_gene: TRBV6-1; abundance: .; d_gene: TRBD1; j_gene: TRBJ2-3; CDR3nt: TGTGCCAGCAGTGAAGGGACAGGGAGAGATACGCAGTATTTT; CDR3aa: CASSEGTGRDTQYF
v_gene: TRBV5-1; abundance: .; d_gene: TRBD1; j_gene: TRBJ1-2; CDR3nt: TGCGCCAGCAGCTTGGAGGGCAGGGGGGTCGATGGCTACACCTTC; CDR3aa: CASSLEGRGVDGYTF
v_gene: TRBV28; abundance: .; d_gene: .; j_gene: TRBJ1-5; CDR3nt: TGTGCCAGCAGACAAGTACGTAGCAATCAGCCCCAGCATTTT; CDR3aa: CASRQVRSNQPQHF
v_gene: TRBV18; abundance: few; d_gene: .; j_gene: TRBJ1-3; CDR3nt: TGTGCCAGCTCACCAGGCAGGGGAAATGGAAACACCATATATTTT; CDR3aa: CASSPGRGNGNTIYF
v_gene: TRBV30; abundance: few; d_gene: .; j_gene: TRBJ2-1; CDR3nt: TGTGCCTGGAGAGGCGATTTCAGGGGATACAATGAGCAGTTCTTC; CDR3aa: CAWRGDFRGYNEQFF
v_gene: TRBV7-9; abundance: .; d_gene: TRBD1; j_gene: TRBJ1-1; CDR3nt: TGTGCCAGCAGCAAAGGGACAGACGCTAGGGCTTTCTTT; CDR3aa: CASSKGTDARAFF